This T cell receptor (beta chain) was found in a study of T-cell reconstitution after alpha-beta-depleted transplantation in children. Unique molecular identifiers were incorporated into the prepared TCRbeta library. TCRdb redid the calling of the PCR reads with MiXCR, one entry per CDR3 protein. The table has 600,000 to 800,000 distinct CDR3 sequences, over 10% seen once. This clonotype was detected many times. Antigen: not known. In germline, CDR1 is MGHRA, CDR2 YSYEKL. Trimming pared 1 base from V and 4 bases from J, leaving 10 bases between. CDR3 length: 14 amino acids. General observations from the study: Diversity and T-cell counts at one year after transplant derived mostly from new T cells. The origin of high day-60 TCRbeta diversity in some patients lay in surviving recipient T cells and thymic progenitors. Alpha-beta T cells present about two months after transplant were reported to originate from several hundred expanded graft clones.

Sequenced here: PBMCs, sampled before TCRalphabeta/CD19-depleted stem cell transplant. This TCR was recovered from a girl aged 2-10 years with congenital amegakaryocytic thrombocytopenia, due to receive a stem cell transplant. The chain employs TRBV4-1 and TRBJ2-5; no clear D gene. The CDR3 sequence: CASSQGDSRETQYF. In DNA form, the CDR3 reads TGCGCCAGCAGCCAAGGGGATTCTAGAGAGACCCAGTACTTC.